This passage covers 18 T cell receptor beta chains from one sample sequenced in a study of OX40 agonist ivuxolimab in advanced cancers. Libraries were constructed by the immunoSEQ multiplex PCR assay. TCRdb obtained this table from immuneACCESS and retained in-frame rearrangements with V and J assigned. These tables miss some clones; where compared with another copy, unresolved V genes account for less than half of the shortfall, and the remainder is unexplained. This sample has under 100,000 clones in its table, and roughly 90% of those were observed once. 2% to 3% of the sample comes from the top ten. This specimen was CD4+ or CD8+ T cells sorted from blood, taken in a trial of the OX40 agonist ivuxolimab. Source of these receptors: an adult with an advanced solid tumor such as melanoma, head and neck, liver or kidney cancer.

The chain combines TRBV7-3 with TRBJ1-1, with 7 bases identical to TRBD1. Germline values: CDR1 SGHTA, CDR2 FQGTGA. CDR3 length equals 17 residues. The ends lost 5 bases at V and 0 bases at J; junction bases unmatched: 12. The CDR3 is CASSLITRQGMNTEAFF. For the CDR3, the DNA is TGTGCCAGCAGCCTTATCACTCGACAGGGAATGAACACTGAAGCTTTCTTT.

J is TRBJ1-5 and V is TRBV6-5, with D possibly matching TRBD1 (5 bases). Germline V lookup: CDR1 MNHEY, CDR2 SVGAGI. Deletions cut 0 bases from V and 3 bases from J, with 9 bases between. The CDR3 is 15 amino acids. This CDR3 reads CASSYSGRNNQPQHF. CDR3 nucleotides: TGTGCCAGCAGTTACTCGGGACGGAACAATCAGCCCCAGCATTTT.

The chain has TRBV27 and TRBJ2-3; D is perhaps TRBD2 (6 bases). This CDR3 comprises 16 residues. V was shortened by 5 bases and J by 3 bases, with 18 bases between the two germline ends. Germline V gene data show CDR1 as MNHEY and CDR2 as SMNVEV (reference sequence). CDR3 region: CASSVTRGIGTDTQYF. For the CDR3, the DNA is TGTGCCAGCAGTGTGACTAGAGGGATAGGGACAGATACGCAGTATTTT.

The chain is built from TRBV23-1 and TRBJ1-5; no firm D call. TRBV23-1 is known as an ORF, though its function is uncertain. The CDR3 sequence is 12 residues long. The V and J ends lost 9 bases and 1 base respectively, with 7 bases between them. CDR3 protein: CARVGSNQPQHF. CDR3 in DNA: TGCGCCAGGGTAGGGAGCAATCAGCCCCAGCATTTT.

The sample holds one count of this clone. The V gene is TRBV11-3, the J gene TRBJ2-3; 7 positions match TRBD2. Germline CDR1 and CDR2: SGHNT and YENEEA. The CDR3 sequence is 15 residues long. The V gene end was trimmed by 3 bases and the J gene end by 2 bases; junction bases not matched to a gene: 5. CDR3 sequence reads: CASSFQAGLTDTQYF. CDR3 in DNA: TGTGCCAGCAGCTTTCAAGCGGGGCTCACAGATACGCAGTATTTT.

The genes are TRBV6-5 and TRBJ2-6; D not certain. Looked up from germline, CDR1 is MNHEY and CDR2 is SVGAGI. V shed 4 bases and J shed 0 bases, with 7 bases lying between them. The CDR3 is made up of 15 amino acids. CDR3 loop: CASSSTHSGANVLTF. Written as DNA, the CDR3 is TGTGCCAGCAGTTCCACGCACTCTGGGGCCAACGTCCTGACTTTC.

The rearrangement joins TRBV4-1 to TRBJ1-1; D ambiguous. The germline CDR1 and CDR2 sequences are MGHRA and YSYEKL. The CDR3 covers 16 residues. Trimming left V 1 base short and J 0 bases short, with 12 bases between. The CDR3 reads CASSQVPSAVNTEAFF. CDR3 DNA sequence: TGCGCCAGCAGCCAAGTACCTAGCGCAGTGAACACTGAAGCTTTCTTT.

J is TRBJ2-5 and V is TRBV5-1; D gene unclear. Trimming removed 4 bases at V and 0 bases at J, with 16 bases between. The CDR3 is made up of 16 amino acids. Germline V gene sequence: CDR1 SGHRS, CDR2 YFSETQ. The CDR3 sequence is CASSPGRKANQETQYF. CDR3 sequence (DNA): TGCGCCAGCAGCCCCGGCCGGAAGGCCAACCAAGAGACCCAGTACTTC.

The DNA for the CDR3 is TGTGCCAGCAGGGAGGGCCCGCGCGAGCAGTACTTC. Residues: CASREGPREQYF. This chain links TRBV6-5 with TRBJ2-7; D is possibly TRBD2 (6 bases). Trimming removed 6 bases at V and 6 bases at J, with 12 bases between. Germline V CDR1 and CDR2: MNHEY, SVGAGI. The CDR3 length is 12 residues.

The chain uses TRBV19 and TRBJ1-1; D remains ambiguous. V dropped 8 bases and J dropped 4 bases, with 14 bases sitting between them. Germline V gene sequence: CDR1 LNHDA, CDR2 SQIVND (reference sequence). This CDR3 comprises 13 residues. The CDR3 bases are TGTGCCAGTGTGACCGATCGCGGCACTGAAGCTTTCTTT. This encodes CASVTDRGTEAFF.

The chain couples TRBV9 to TRBJ1-2; the D is unclear. This CDR3 comprises 16 residues. Germline V gene sequence: CDR1 SGDLS, CDR2 YYNGEE. The ends were cut back, 0 bases at V and 5 bases at J, with 17 bases in the middle. Written as DNA, the CDR3 is TGTGCCAGCAGCGTAGAGCCTGGACCAACCCAGTATGGCTACACCTTC. It encodes CASSVEPGPTQYGYTF.

Here the CDR3 reads CASRSNDEQFF. The CDR3 coding sequence is TGCGCCAGCAGGTCGAACGATGAGCAGTTCTTC. The chain has TRBV10-2 and TRBJ2-1, with D unresolved. The CDR3 is made up of 11 amino acids. V lost 6 bases, J lost 8 bases, and 8 bases lay in between. Germline V gene lookup returns CDR1 WSHSY and CDR2 SAAADI.

The rearrangement links TRBV6-4 to TRBJ1-5, with D hard to call. The length of the CDR3 is 13 residues. Germline V gene lookup returns CDR1 MRHNA and CDR2 SNTAGT. V was pared by 9 bases and J by 1 base, with 10 bases between. CDR3 DNA sequence: TGTGCCAGAAAACCCCCCAGCAATCAGCCCCAGCATTTT. Residues: CARKPPSNQPQHF.

This clone was recorded once. The chain carries TRBV5-1 and TRBJ1-1; unclear D gene. The germline V and J ends were trimmed by 0 bases and 1 base, with 10 bases remaining between them. The V gene's germline CDR1 is SGHRS and CDR2 YFSETQ. This CDR3 has 15 residues. The CDR3 sequence: CASSLVGQANTEAFF. The CDR3 bases are TGCGCCAGCAGCTTGGTCGGCCAGGCGAACACTGAAGCTTTCTTT.

The CDR3 DNA reads TGTGCCAGCTCACCCGGACACTCGAATGAAAAACTGTTTTTT. Translation: CASSPGHSNEKLFF. This rearrangement joins TRBV18 to TRBJ1-4, with a weak D call TRBD1 (5 bases). With 3 bases removed from V and 5 bases from J, the gap between germline ends came to 10 bases. Germline V gene sequence: CDR1 KGHSH, CDR2 LQKENI. This CDR3 region has 14 residues. The full variable domain, its missing parts supplied by reference TRBV18 and TRBJ1-4, is NAGVMQNPRHLVRRRGQEARLRCSPMKGHSHVYWYRQLPEEGLKFMVYLQKENIIDESGMPKERFSAEFPKEGPSILRIQQVVRGDSAAYFCASSPGHSNEKLFFGSGTQLSVL.

The rearrangement uses TRBV10-1 and TRBJ2-3; 10 nucleotides align to TRBD2. This CDR3 has 17 amino acids. Trimming at V came to 4 bases and at J to 1 base, leaving 8 bases not matched to a gene. Per the germline V gene, CDR1 is WNHNN and CDR2 is SYGVQD (reference sequence). CDR3 protein: CASSAAGAGGGTDTQYF. The CDR3 nucleotides are TGCGCCAGCAGTGCGGCAGGAGCGGGAGGGGGCACAGATACGCAGTATTTT.

The chain recombines TRBV18 with TRBJ2-1; TRBD2 agrees at 8 bases. The CDR3 is 17 amino acids. The ends lost 3 bases at V and 0 bases at J; junction bases unmatched: 7. Germline loops: CDR1 KGHSH, CDR2 LQKENI. The CDR3 reads CASSPETAGVSYNEQFF. CDR3 nucleotides: TGTGCCAGCTCACCTGAGACAGCGGGAGTCTCCTACAATGAGCAGTTCTTC.

The rearrangement links TRBV9 to TRBJ2-5; 9 bases line up with TRBD2. The germline gives CDR1 SGDLS, CDR2 YYNGEE. The CDR3 is made up of 16 amino acids. The V and J ends lost 0 bases and 2 bases, in that order; junction bases with no gene match: 5. The CDR3 DNA follows: TGTGCCAGCAGCGTAGCGGCGGGAGGGGGTCAAGAGACCCAGTACTTC. This gives the protein CASSVAAGGGQETQYF.